Below, 25 T cell receptor beta chains from the same sample are listed, as sequenced in a study of cytomegalovirus exposure and HLA in healthy donors. Clones were read by immunoSEQ multiplex PCR, and TCRdb kept only the in-frame ones, dropping some. The data contain about 200,000 clones, 80% to 90% of them singletons. The sequenced sample was PBMCs. Receptors were obtained from a woman under 30 in good health and CMV-seronegative.

J is TRBJ2-3 and V is TRBV6-4; D remains ambiguous. V was cut by 5 bases and J by 2 bases, with 8 bases left in between. Germline V gene lookup returns CDR1 MRHNA and CDR2 SNTAGT. CDR3 length equals 13 residues. DNA for the CDR3: TGTGCCAGCAGTCCCGAGGCCACAGATACGCAGTATTTT. Its protein product is CASSPEATDTQYF.

This clone was counted between two and nine times. This chain links TRBV9 with TRBJ2-2; D is perhaps TRBD1 (7 bases). V lost 3 bases and J lost 4, with 13 bases in between. The CDR3 is 15 residues long. Germline V lookup: CDR1 SGDLS, CDR2 YYNGEE. The CDR3 here is CASSGTGAGTGELFF. The CDR3 DNA is TGTGCCAGCAGCGGGACAGGAGCGGGCACCGGGGAGCTGTTTTTT.

This chain joins TRBV19 and TRBJ1-1; D might be TRBD1 (5 bases). V shed 5 bases and J shed 4 bases, with 14 bases lying between them. CDR1 LNHDA and CDR2 SQIVND come from the germline V gene (reference sequence). This CDR3 is 14 amino acids long. CDR3 residues: CASSLGAASTEAFF. CDR3 sequence (DNA): TGTGCCAGTAGTCTTGGGGCGGCGAGCACTGAAGCTTTCTTT. Combining the CDR3 with reference TRBV19 and TRBJ1-1 gives the whole variable domain DGGITQSPKYLFRKEGQNVTLSCEQNLNHDAMYWYRQDPGQGLRLIYYSQIVNDFQKGDIAEGYSVSREKKESFPLTVTSAQKNPTAFYLCASSLGAASTEAFFGQGTRLTVV.

The J gene is TRBJ2-1, the V gene TRBV16; maybe TRBD1 (5 bases). Germline-derived CDR1 and CDR2 are KGHSY and FQNENV. The CDR3 is made up of 16 amino acids. V lost 3 bases and J 3 bases, leaving 15 bases between the germline ends. The CDR3 spells CASSQPEGVRYNEQFF. The CDR3 DNA is TGTGCCAGCAGCCAGCCAGAAGGGGTTCGCTACAATGAGCAGTTCTTC.

The chain uses TRBV19 and TRBJ2-1; 12 nucleotides align to TRBD2. The CDR3 has 16 residues. The J segment lost 9 bases and the V segment lost 5 bases, leaving 11 bases of the junction unmatched. The germline gives CDR1 LNHDA, CDR2 SQIVND (reference sequence). CDR3 protein: CASSGPRLAGASEQFF. The CDR3 DNA reads TGTGCCAGTAGTGGTCCCCGACTAGCGGGAGCTTCTGAGCAGTTCTTC. The variable domain in full, with the rest retrieved from reference TRBV19 and TRBJ2-1, is DGGITQSPKYLFRKEGQNVTLSCEQNLNHDAMYWYRQDPGQGLRLIYYSQIVNDFQKGDIAEGYSVSREKKESFPLTVTSAQKNPTAFYLCASSGPRLAGASEQFFGPGTRLTVL.

V gene TRBV7-9 combines with J gene TRBJ2-3, with a weak D call TRBD2 (6 bases). V lost 5 bases and J 3 bases, leaving 18 bases between the germline ends. In germline, CDR1 is SEHNR, CDR2 FQNEAQ (reference sequence). This CDR3 has 16 amino acids. The CDR3 DNA is TGTGCCAGCAGCCCAGAAGCGGCTGGGGGGACAGATACGCAGTATTTT. Its protein product is CASSPEAAGGTDTQYF. Filled out from reference TRBV7-9 and TRBJ2-3, the complete variable domain reads DTGVSQNPRHKITKRGQNVTFRCDPISEHNRLYWYRQTLGQGPEFLTYFQNEAQLEKSRLLSDRFSAERPKGSFSTLEIQRTEQGDSAMYLCASSPEAAGGTDTQYFGPGTRLTVL.

This clone was observed a handful of times. The chain combines TRBV7-8 with TRBJ1-5; 7 bases fit TRBD1. The CDR3 has 13 residues. The germline CDR1 and CDR2 sequences are SGHVS and FQNEAQ. V dropped 5 bases and J dropped 8; count of bases not matched to a gene: 6. The chain's CDR3 is CASSRDRDEPQHF. CDR3 bases: TGTGCCAGCAGCCGAGACAGGGATGAGCCCCAGCATTTT.

This clone was recorded only once. This chain joins TRBV11-2 and TRBJ2-1; 13 nucleotides match TRBD2. Trimming took 4 bases from V and 12 from J; bases not matched to a gene: 12. CDR3 size: 16 residues. In germline, CDR1 is SGHAT, CDR2 FQNNGV. The DNA for the CDR3 is TGTGCCAGCAGCTCCAAATCTCCGGGACTAGCGGGATGGCAGTTCTTC. Translation gives CASSSKSPGLAGWQFF.

CDR3 nucleotide sequence: TGTGCCAGCAGTTCCGGGACTAGCGGGAGACGCGACGAGCAGTACTTC. Its translation is CASSSGTSGRRDEQYF. This rearrangement joins TRBV28 to TRBJ2-7; 14 positions agree with TRBD2. The V gene's germline CDR1 is MDHEN and CDR2 SYDVKM. With 4 bases clipped from V and 5 bases from J, the junction kept 7 bases outside the gene matches. There are 16 residues in the CDR3.

The chain joins TRBV30 to TRBJ1-5; the match to TRBD1 covers 12 bases. J lost 7 bases, V lost 0 bases, and 7 bases had no gene match. The CDR3 covers 16 residues. The germline CDR1 and CDR2 sequences are GTSNPN and SVGIG (reference sequence). CDR3 in DNA: TGTGCCTGGAGTGTACGGGGACAGGGGGCCCCCCAGCCCCAGCATTTT. Residues: CAWSVRGQGAPQPQHF.

The chain is built from TRBV4-2 and TRBJ2-3; 8 bases map to TRBD1. The CDR3 covers 16 residues. Germline-derived CDR1 and CDR2 are LGHNA and YNFKEQ. Trimming at V came to 4 bases and at J to 2 bases, leaving 8 bases not matched to a gene. The CDR3 DNA follows: TGTGCCAGCAGCCGACTGACAGGGGACCCCACAGATACGCAGTATTTT. Protein: CASSRLTGDPTDTQYF.

This chain connects TRBV4-2 to TRBJ1-3; 10 nucleotides align to TRBD1. The CDR3 is 19 residues long. Looked up from germline, CDR1 is LGHNA and CDR2 is YNFKEQ. Germline trimming cut 5 bases from V and 1 base from J; bases unmatched to any gene: 14. The CDR3 region is CASSFWTGGETRSGNTIYF. The CDR3 nucleotides are TGTGCCAGCAGCTTCTGGACAGGGGGTGAGACGCGTTCTGGAAACACCATATATTTT.

The genes are TRBV14 and TRBJ1-2; D unclear. V was pared by 2 bases and J by 8 bases, with 12 bases between. This CDR3 is 13 amino acids long. From germline, CDR1 is SGHDN and CDR2 FVKESK. The CDR3 loop is CASSQQPPEGYTF. The CDR3 DNA reads as TGTGCCAGCAGCCAACAGCCTCCGGAGGGCTACACCTTC.

The chain joins TRBV28 to TRBJ2-1; 9 bases fit TRBD1. Germline V gene data show CDR1 as MDHEN and CDR2 as SYDVKM. J gave up 8 bases and V 8 bases, and 4 bases lay outside the gene matches. This CDR3 has 12 residues. CDR3: CASGDRVYEQFF. CDR3 DNA: TGTGCCAGCGGGGACAGGGTCTATGAGCAGTTCTTC.

The chain uses TRBV28 and TRBJ1-2; no reliable D call. This CDR3 has 15 amino acids. Looked up from germline, CDR1 is MDHEN and CDR2 is SYDVKM. V lost 1 base, J lost 4 bases, and 13 bases lay in between. CDR3 sequence reads: CASSLLSHSLYGYTF. In nucleotides, the CDR3 is TGTGCCAGCAGTTTATTGTCCCACAGCCTCTATGGCTACACCTTC.

This clone was seen only a few times. The chain couples TRBV28 to TRBJ1-1, with 10 bases matching TRBD1. The V gene end was trimmed by 7 bases and the J gene end by 4 bases; junction bases not matched to a gene: 6. The CDR3 length is 14 residues. Germline V CDR1 and CDR2: MDHEN, SYDVKM. CDR3 DNA sequence: TGTGCCAGCAAGCAGGGACAGGGGCCCACTGAAGCTTTCTTT. Protein product: CASKQGQGPTEAFF.

The rearrangement links TRBV11-2 to TRBJ2-4; D is uncertain. Germline V lookup: CDR1 SGHAT, CDR2 FQNNGV. The CDR3 has 16 amino acids. V was trimmed by 0 bases and J by 0 bases, leaving 9 bases between them. The CDR3 DNA reads as TGTGCCAGCAGCTTAGAGGTAGATCTAGCCAAAAACATTCAGTACTTC. Amino acid sequence: CASSLEVDLAKNIQYF.

The chain recombines TRBV12-2 with TRBJ2-1; the DNA was not used to check the table's D call, TRBD2. TRBV12-2 is reported as a pseudogene. CDR3 length: 20 residues. The CDR3 reads CASRPKNDGGGNRSYNEQFF. The CDR3 nucleotides read TGTGCAAGTCGCCCCAAAAACGACGGTGGGGGGAACCGTTCATACAATGAGCAGTTCTTC.

The rearrangement uses TRBV28 and TRBJ1-1; maybe TRBD1 (6 bases). This CDR3 has 16 residues. CDR1 is MDHEN and CDR2 is SYDVKM in the germline V gene. V was shortened by 5 bases and J by 3 bases, with 19 bases between the two germline ends. The CDR3 region has the DNA TGTGCCAGCAGTCCCACGGACAGCTCTTGGGACACTGAAGCTTTCTTT. Its translation: CASSPTDSSWDTEAFF.

The sample holds a few counts of this clone. The chain links TRBV28 to TRBJ1-5, with TRBD1 matching over 11 bases. CDR1 and CDR2 (germline): MDHEN, SYDVKM. CDR3 length equals 15 residues. Trimming at V came to 4 bases and at J to 6 bases, leaving 5 bases not matched to a gene. CDR3 DNA: TGTGCCAGCAGTTGGGGTGGGACAGGGGGTCAGCCCCAGCATTTT. This codes for CASSWGGTGGQPQHF.

The chain links TRBV5-6 to TRBJ2-1, with a tentative D call TRBD2 (6 bases). Per the germline V gene, CDR1 is SGHDT and CDR2 is YYEEEE. Trimming took 0 bases from V and 6 from J, leaving 10 bases between them. The CDR3 is made up of 14 amino acids. The CDR3 here is CASSLGMGGNEQFF. As DNA, the CDR3 is TGTGCCAGCAGCTTGGGGATGGGGGGCAATGAGCAGTTCTTC.

This clone was seen a handful of times. This chain connects TRBV4-2 to TRBJ2-1, with TRBD2 identical over 10 bases. The CDR3 extends over 15 amino acids. After removal of 3 bases from V and 9 bases from J, the junction contained 8 bases not matched to a gene. Germline CDR1 LGHNA, CDR2 YNFKEQ. Here the CDR3 DNA reads TGTGCCAGCAGCCATGAAGCGGGAGGGCCCCTTGAGCAGTTCTTC. Translated: CASSHEAGGPLEQFF.

The rearrangement links TRBV2 to TRBJ2-5; D is unclear. Germline V gives CDR1 SNHLY, CDR2 FYNNEI. This CDR3 contains 11 residues. V lost 5 bases to trimming and J lost 3 bases, with 4 bases between them. The CDR3 reads CASSQKETQYF. DNA of the CDR3: TGTGCCAGCAGTCAAAAAGAGACCCAGTACTTC.

V gene TRBV9 combines with J gene TRBJ2-2; possibly TRBD1 for D (5 bases). The germline gives CDR1 SGDLS, CDR2 YYNGEE. The CDR3 has 16 residues. V was clipped by 0 bases and J by 1 base, with 10 bases between them. This CDR3 is CASSVAHRRNTGELFF. The CDR3 DNA reads TGTGCCAGCAGCGTAGCACACAGGAGGAACACCGGGGAGCTGTTTTTT.

The rearrangement uses TRBV19 and TRBJ2-7, with TRBD1 matching over 7 bases. CDR1 LNHDA and CDR2 SQIVND come from the germline V gene (reference sequence). Losses at the gene ends were 6 bases for V and 0 bases for J; bases not matched to a gene: 5. The length of the CDR3 is 14 residues. CDR3 in DNA: TGTGCCAGTAGAAGGGACAGAGCCTCCTACGAGCAGTACTTC. Protein product: CASRRDRASYEQYF.